The 2 T cell receptor beta chains listed next were all sequenced from one sample in a study of shared clonotypes between healthy human individuals. Repertoires were generated with immunoSEQ multiplex PCR, while TCRdb's copy carries only in-frame clones and drops some. The table records 2 million to 2.5 million clones, under 97% of them present only once. Sequenced material: naive CD4+ T cells sorted from blood. The subset denotes: CD45RA+ positively selected. These receptors were collected from a man younger than 30 in good health.

As concerns this clone: The junction does not match germline at one end; this may be a read error. The V call is TRBV7-9, the J call TRBJ2-7, with 7 nucleotides matching TRBD1. Germline CDR1 SEHNR, CDR2 FQNEAQ (reference sequence). The CDR3 runs to 10 residues. The CDR3 DNA sequence: TGTGCCAGCAGCTTTGACAGGGTGTCATTC. It translates to CASSFDRVSF.

The rearrangement uses TRBV15 and TRBJ2-1, with TRBD2 matching 9 bases. This CDR3 has 16 residues. Losses at the gene ends were 4 bases for V and 0 bases for J; bases not matched to a gene: 4. Per the germline V gene, CDR1 is LNHNV and CDR2 is YYDKDF (reference sequence). CDR3 DNA sequence: TGTGCCACCAGCAATAGCGGGGGCCCCTCCTACAATGAGCAGTTCTTC. It yields the protein CATSNSGGPSYNEQFF.